This T cell receptor beta chain stems from a study of T cell responses to AZD1222 COVID-19 vaccine. The CDR3 length is 15 residues. Trimming took 0 bases from V and 1 from J, leaving 6 bases between them. Germline CDR1 MGHRA, CDR2 YSYEKL. Generated by immunoSEQ multiplex PCR, the TCRdb table keeps only in-frame clones and is missing some. The sample has approximately 100,000 clones; about 86% are singletons. The source material was peripheral blood, sampled on day 0 of AZD1222 vaccination. V usage is TRBV4-1 and J usage is TRBJ2-2; perhaps TRBD2 as D (5 bases). This receptor was identified in an adult in good health. Here the CDR3 DNA reads TGCGCCAGCAGCCAAGAAACTAGGAACACCGGGGAGCTGTTTTTT. Translation: CASSQETRNTGELFF.